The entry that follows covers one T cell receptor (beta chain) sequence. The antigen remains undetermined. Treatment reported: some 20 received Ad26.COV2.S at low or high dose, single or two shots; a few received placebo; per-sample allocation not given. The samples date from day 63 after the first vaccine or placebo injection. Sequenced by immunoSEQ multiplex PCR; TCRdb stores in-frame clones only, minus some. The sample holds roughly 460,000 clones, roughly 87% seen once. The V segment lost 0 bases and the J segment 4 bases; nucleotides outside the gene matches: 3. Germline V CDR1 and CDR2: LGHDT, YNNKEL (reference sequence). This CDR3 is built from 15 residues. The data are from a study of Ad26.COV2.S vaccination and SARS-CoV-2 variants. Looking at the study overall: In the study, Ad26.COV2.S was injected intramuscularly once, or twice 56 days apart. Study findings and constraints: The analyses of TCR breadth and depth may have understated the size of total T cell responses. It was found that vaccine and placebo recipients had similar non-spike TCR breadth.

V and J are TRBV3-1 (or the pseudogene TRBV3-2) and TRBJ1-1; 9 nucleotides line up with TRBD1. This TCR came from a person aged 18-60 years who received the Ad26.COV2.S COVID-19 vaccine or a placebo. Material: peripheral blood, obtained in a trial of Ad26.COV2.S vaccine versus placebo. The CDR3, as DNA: TGTGCCAGCAGCCAAGATACAGGGGGCGTCACTGAAGCTTTCTTT. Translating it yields CASSQDTGGVTEAFF.